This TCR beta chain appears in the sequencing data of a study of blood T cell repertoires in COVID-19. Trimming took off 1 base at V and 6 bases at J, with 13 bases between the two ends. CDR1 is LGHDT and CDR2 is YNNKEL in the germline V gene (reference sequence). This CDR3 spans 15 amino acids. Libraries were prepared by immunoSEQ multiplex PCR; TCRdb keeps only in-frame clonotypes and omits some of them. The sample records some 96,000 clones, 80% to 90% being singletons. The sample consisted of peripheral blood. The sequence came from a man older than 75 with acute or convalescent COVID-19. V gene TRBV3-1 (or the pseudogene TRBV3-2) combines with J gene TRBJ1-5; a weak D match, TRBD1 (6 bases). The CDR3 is CASSQGGGGGQPQHF. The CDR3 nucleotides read TGTGCCAGCAGCCAAGGTGGCGGGGGCGGTCAGCCCCAGCATTTT.